The next 15 T cell receptor beta chains were all read from a single sample in a study of shared clonotypes between healthy human individuals. Profiled with immunoSEQ multiplex PCR; TCRdb holds only in-frame clones, not every one. Of more than 850,000 clones in the sample, more than 75% were seen once. Input material: memory CD4+ T cells from PBMCs. The sample's subset: CD45RA-negative fraction. The receptors here all came from a man aged 18 to 35 in good health. Some clones in this sample may be carry-over from other donors' samples.

This clone appeared once. The chain combines TRBV6-1 with TRBJ1-2; maybe TRBD1 (5 bases). V dropped 2 bases and J dropped 6 bases, with 16 bases sitting between them. Germline values: CDR1 MNHNS, CDR2 SASEGT. The CDR3 is made up of 15 amino acids. The CDR3 spells CASSELERQGDGYTF. The CDR3 nucleotides read TGTGCCAGCAGTGAACTAGAGAGGCAGGGAGATGGCTACACCTTC.

The sample holds many counts of this clone. The rearrangement uses TRBV4-3 and TRBJ1-2; maybe TRBD1 (5 bases). Trimming took 0 bases from V and 6 from J, leaving 8 bases between them. Germline values: CDR1 LGHNA, CDR2 YSLEER. CDR3 size: 13 residues. CDR3 sequence: CASSQEMGDGYTF. The CDR3 nucleotides are TGCGCCAGCAGCCAAGAAATGGGGGATGGCTACACCTTC.

This clone was detected once. The V and J genes are TRBV7-2 and TRBJ2-1, with TRBD2 as a possible D gene (5 bases). This CDR3 has 14 amino acids. V was pared by 5 bases and J by 7 bases, with 15 bases between. Looked up from germline, CDR1 is SGHTA and CDR2 is FQGNSA. CDR3 nucleotide sequence: TGTGCCAGCAGCCCCGAGGGCGGGTGGAATGAGCAGTTCTTC. It codes for CASSPEGGWNEQFF. Looking up the rest from reference TRBV7-2 and TRBJ2-1 gives the full variable domain: GAGVSQSPSNKVTEKGKDVELRCDPISGHTALYWYRQSLGQGLEFLIYFQGNSAPDKSGLPSDRFSAERTGGSVSTLTIQRTQQEDSAVYLCASSPEGGWNEQFFGPGTRLTVL.

The J gene is TRBJ2-1, the V gene TRBV7-9, with D possibly matching TRBD2 (6 bases). Germline V gene lookup returns CDR1 SEHNR and CDR2 FQNEAQ (reference sequence). Deletions cut 1 base from V and 10 bases from J, with 8 bases between. The CDR3 has 12 amino acids. The CDR3 bases are TGTGCCAGCAGCTTAGTTCTAGCGGAGCAGTTCTTC. The encoded protein is CASSLVLAEQFF. The whole variable domain, remainder taken from reference TRBV7-9 and TRBJ2-1, is DTGVSQNPRHKITKRGQNVTFRCDPISEHNRLYWYRQTLGQGPEFLTYFQNEAQLEKSRLLSDRFSAERPKGSFSTLEIQRTEQGDSAMYLCASSLVLAEQFFGPGTRLTVL.

V and J are TRBV27 and TRBJ2-1; a possible D gene is TRBD2 (6 bases). Germline loops: CDR1 MNHEY, CDR2 SMNVEV (reference sequence). The CDR3 has 15 residues. V lost 8 bases, J lost 4 bases, and 18 bases lay in between. For the CDR3, the DNA is TGTGCCAGCGAGTGGGAGATAGCGGTATACAATGAGCAGTTCTTC. Translated: CASEWEIAVYNEQFF.

This chain uses TRBV28 with TRBJ2-7; D possibly uses TRBD1 or TRBD2 (5 bases each). Per germline, CDR1 MDHEN and CDR2 SYDVKM. Trimming shortened V by 5 bases and J by 3 bases, and 17 bases separated the two germline ends. CDR3 length equals 15 residues. Written as DNA, the CDR3 is TGTGCCAGCAGTACAACCGGGACGGCTAACTACGAGCAGTACTTC. It yields the protein CASSTTGTANYEQYF.

This clone has at least ten counts. CDR3 in DNA: TGTGCCAGCAGCTGGGCCAATCAGCCCCAGCATTTT. It codes for CASSWANQPQHF. This chain joins TRBV7-8 and TRBJ1-5, with unresolved D. The CDR3 has 12 amino acids. V was shortened by 4 bases and J by 3 bases, with 4 bases between the two germline ends. The germline CDR1 and CDR2 sequences are SGHVS and FQNEAQ. Combining the CDR3 with reference TRBV7-8 and TRBJ1-5 gives the whole variable domain GAGVSQSPRYKVAKRGQDVALRCDPISGHVSLFWYQQALGQGPEFLTYFQNEAQLDKSGLPSDRFFAERPEGSVSTLKIQRTQQEDSAVYLCASSWANQPQHFGDGTRLSIL.

The CDR3 loop reads CASTSDRGVSSGSYETQYF. The CDR3 DNA follows: TGTGCCAGCACCTCGGACAGGGGGGTGTCTAGCGGGAGCTACGAGACCCAGTACTTC. This sequence joins TRBV9 and TRBJ2-5; D assignment may be TRBD1 or TRBD2 (10 bases each). The CDR3 totals 19 residues. CDR1 SGDLS and CDR2 YYNGEE come from the germline V gene. V was trimmed by 6 bases and J by 5 bases, leaving 32 bases between them. Full variable domain (remainder filled in from reference TRBV9 and TRBJ2-5): DSGVTQTPKHLITATGQRVTLRCSPRSGDLSVYWYQQSLDQGLQFLIQYYNGEERAKGNILERFSAQQFPDLHSELNLSSLELGDSALYFCASTSDRGVSSGSYETQYFGPGTRLLVL.

The chain is built from TRBV5-1 and TRBJ2-2; 7 bases agree with TRBD2. Germline V gene sequence: CDR1 SGHRS, CDR2 YFSETQ. The CDR3 totals 16 residues. With 0 bases clipped from V and 5 bases from J, the junction kept 7 bases outside the gene matches. CDR3 sequence: CASSLDGGLGTGELFF. CDR3 sequence (DNA): TGCGCCAGCAGCTTGGACGGAGGACTAGGGACCGGGGAGCTGTTTTTT.

The genes are TRBV7-9 and TRBJ2-3, with TRBD2 identical over 15 bases. CDR1 is SEHNR, CDR2 FQNEAQ, per germline (reference sequence). V lost 5 bases to trimming and J lost 8 bases; unmatched junction nucleotides: 8. The length of the CDR3 is 16 residues. CDR3 loop: CASSPAGLAGGGTQYF. DNA for the CDR3: TGTGCCAGCAGCCCAGCGGGACTAGCGGGGGGCGGTACGCAGTATTTT.

This clone was seen more than once but under ten times. V and J are TRBV28 and TRBJ1-2; 7 bases are a match to TRBD1. V lost 6 bases to trimming and J lost 0 bases; unmatched junction nucleotides: 7. Germline CDR1 MDHEN, CDR2 SYDVKM. This CDR3 has 15 residues. The chain's CDR3 is CASRGGGESNYGYTF. For the CDR3, the DNA is TGTGCCAGCAGGGGAGGGGGCGAGTCTAACTATGGCTACACCTTC.

Written as DNA, the CDR3 is TGTGCCAGCAGTTTACTAGCGGGAGGGCCAGGCAATGAGCAGTTCTTC. Amino acids: CASSLLAGGPGNEQFF. The chain has TRBV27 and TRBJ2-1; 12 nucleotides line up with TRBD2. CDR1 is MNHEY and CDR2 is SMNVEV in the germline V gene (reference sequence). The CDR3 contains 16 residues. Losses at the gene ends were 2 bases for V and 6 bases for J; bases not matched to a gene: 5.

CDR3 region: CASKPLAGVRQETQYF. In DNA, the CDR3 is TGTGCCAGCAAACCCCTAGCGGGAGTTCGGCAAGAGACCCAGTACTTC. The chain combines TRBV2 with TRBJ2-5; the match to TRBD2 covers 10 bases. V shed 7 bases and J 2 bases; nucleotides not matched to a gene: 10. The CDR3 is made up of 16 amino acids. Germline CDR1 is SNHLY and CDR2 is FYNNEI.

The chain recombines TRBV15 with TRBJ2-5; the D call may be TRBD1 or TRBD2 (5 bases each). Deletions cut 5 bases from V and 4 bases from J, with 17 bases between. Germline V lookup: CDR1 LNHNV, CDR2 YYDKDF (reference sequence). CDR3 length equals 15 residues. CDR3 sequence reads: CATSRTPSGGETQYF. The CDR3 DNA is TGTGCCACCAGCCGGACCCCGTCTGGGGGAGAGACCCAGTACTTC.

The V call is TRBV9, the J call TRBJ2-1, with D unclear. The CDR3 runs 13 residues. V was pared by 0 bases and J by 5 bases, with 6 bases between. CDR1 is SGDLS, CDR2 YYNGEE, per germline. The CDR3 here is CASSVALNNEQFF. The CDR3 DNA is TGTGCCAGCAGCGTAGCTCTTAACAATGAGCAGTTCTTC. Combining the CDR3 with reference TRBV9 and TRBJ2-1 gives the whole variable domain DSGVTQTPKHLITATGQRVTLRCSPRSGDLSVYWYQQSLDQGLQFLIQYYNGEERAKGNILERFSAQQFPDLHSELNLSSLELGDSALYFCASSVALNNEQFFGPGTRLTVL.